This T cell receptor beta chain was captured by sequencing in a study of T cell repertoires in cytomegalovirus infection. Study as a whole: Indicated by public TCR beta signatures were CMV infection and matching HLA type.

The CDR3 loop spans 15 amino acids. Germline assignment: CDR1 SGHTA and CDR2 FQGNSA. Trimming took 4 bases from V and 5 from J, leaving 17 bases between them. The table lists this clonotype with many counts. TCRdb ran MiXCR on the reads and lists one entry per CDR3 protein. The data show about 360,000 distinct CDR3 sequences, less than 20% seen once. V and J are TRBV7-2 and TRBJ2-5; perhaps TRBD1 as D (6 bases). The sequencing sample was made of PBMCs. The receptor was isolated from a human donor in good health (CMV status not recorded). Some clones in this sample may be carry-over from other donors' samples. CDR3 loop: CASSSGGTWEETQYF. The DNA for the CDR3 is TGTGCCAGCAGCTCTGGGGGCACCTGGGAGGAGACCCAGTACTTC.